This T cell receptor beta chain came from a study of vaccination and CD4 T cells after COVID-19. About the research overall: Convalescent individuals exhibited SARS-CoV-2 positivity on nasal swab PCR, with nine mild and one severe presentation. Overlapping peptides of the spike proteins of SARS-CoV-2, HCoV-NL63, HCoV-OC43 and HCoV-229E were used for cell stimulation.

The study sequenced cultured CD4+ T cell DNA using the Oncomine TCR Beta short-read assay. TCRdb used MiXCR to reprocess the PCR reads, holding one entry per CDR3 protein. The sample lists about 20,000 distinct CDR3 sequences; under 70% were seen once. As for this clonotype: What it binds is unknown.

Treatment here: approximately nine-day PBMC culture with coronavirus spike peptide pools or control peptides (ViraFEST assay). Cultures got half-medium changes with IL-2 on days 3 and 7. Trimming left V 4 bases short and J 2 bases short, with 12 bases between. CDR3 length: 16 amino acids. CDR1 is MNHEY, CDR2 SVGEGT, per germline. The sequence came from a human donor who had recovered from COVID-19. J is TRBJ2-6 and V is TRBV6-2 or TRBV6-3; perhaps TRBD1 as D (6 bases). The sequenced sample consisted of CD4+ T cells from blood, cultured in vitro. The CDR3 nucleotides are TGTGCCAGCAGTTCCCCGAACAGGGCTGGGGCCAACGTCCTGACTTTC. This encodes CASSSPNRAGANVLTF.